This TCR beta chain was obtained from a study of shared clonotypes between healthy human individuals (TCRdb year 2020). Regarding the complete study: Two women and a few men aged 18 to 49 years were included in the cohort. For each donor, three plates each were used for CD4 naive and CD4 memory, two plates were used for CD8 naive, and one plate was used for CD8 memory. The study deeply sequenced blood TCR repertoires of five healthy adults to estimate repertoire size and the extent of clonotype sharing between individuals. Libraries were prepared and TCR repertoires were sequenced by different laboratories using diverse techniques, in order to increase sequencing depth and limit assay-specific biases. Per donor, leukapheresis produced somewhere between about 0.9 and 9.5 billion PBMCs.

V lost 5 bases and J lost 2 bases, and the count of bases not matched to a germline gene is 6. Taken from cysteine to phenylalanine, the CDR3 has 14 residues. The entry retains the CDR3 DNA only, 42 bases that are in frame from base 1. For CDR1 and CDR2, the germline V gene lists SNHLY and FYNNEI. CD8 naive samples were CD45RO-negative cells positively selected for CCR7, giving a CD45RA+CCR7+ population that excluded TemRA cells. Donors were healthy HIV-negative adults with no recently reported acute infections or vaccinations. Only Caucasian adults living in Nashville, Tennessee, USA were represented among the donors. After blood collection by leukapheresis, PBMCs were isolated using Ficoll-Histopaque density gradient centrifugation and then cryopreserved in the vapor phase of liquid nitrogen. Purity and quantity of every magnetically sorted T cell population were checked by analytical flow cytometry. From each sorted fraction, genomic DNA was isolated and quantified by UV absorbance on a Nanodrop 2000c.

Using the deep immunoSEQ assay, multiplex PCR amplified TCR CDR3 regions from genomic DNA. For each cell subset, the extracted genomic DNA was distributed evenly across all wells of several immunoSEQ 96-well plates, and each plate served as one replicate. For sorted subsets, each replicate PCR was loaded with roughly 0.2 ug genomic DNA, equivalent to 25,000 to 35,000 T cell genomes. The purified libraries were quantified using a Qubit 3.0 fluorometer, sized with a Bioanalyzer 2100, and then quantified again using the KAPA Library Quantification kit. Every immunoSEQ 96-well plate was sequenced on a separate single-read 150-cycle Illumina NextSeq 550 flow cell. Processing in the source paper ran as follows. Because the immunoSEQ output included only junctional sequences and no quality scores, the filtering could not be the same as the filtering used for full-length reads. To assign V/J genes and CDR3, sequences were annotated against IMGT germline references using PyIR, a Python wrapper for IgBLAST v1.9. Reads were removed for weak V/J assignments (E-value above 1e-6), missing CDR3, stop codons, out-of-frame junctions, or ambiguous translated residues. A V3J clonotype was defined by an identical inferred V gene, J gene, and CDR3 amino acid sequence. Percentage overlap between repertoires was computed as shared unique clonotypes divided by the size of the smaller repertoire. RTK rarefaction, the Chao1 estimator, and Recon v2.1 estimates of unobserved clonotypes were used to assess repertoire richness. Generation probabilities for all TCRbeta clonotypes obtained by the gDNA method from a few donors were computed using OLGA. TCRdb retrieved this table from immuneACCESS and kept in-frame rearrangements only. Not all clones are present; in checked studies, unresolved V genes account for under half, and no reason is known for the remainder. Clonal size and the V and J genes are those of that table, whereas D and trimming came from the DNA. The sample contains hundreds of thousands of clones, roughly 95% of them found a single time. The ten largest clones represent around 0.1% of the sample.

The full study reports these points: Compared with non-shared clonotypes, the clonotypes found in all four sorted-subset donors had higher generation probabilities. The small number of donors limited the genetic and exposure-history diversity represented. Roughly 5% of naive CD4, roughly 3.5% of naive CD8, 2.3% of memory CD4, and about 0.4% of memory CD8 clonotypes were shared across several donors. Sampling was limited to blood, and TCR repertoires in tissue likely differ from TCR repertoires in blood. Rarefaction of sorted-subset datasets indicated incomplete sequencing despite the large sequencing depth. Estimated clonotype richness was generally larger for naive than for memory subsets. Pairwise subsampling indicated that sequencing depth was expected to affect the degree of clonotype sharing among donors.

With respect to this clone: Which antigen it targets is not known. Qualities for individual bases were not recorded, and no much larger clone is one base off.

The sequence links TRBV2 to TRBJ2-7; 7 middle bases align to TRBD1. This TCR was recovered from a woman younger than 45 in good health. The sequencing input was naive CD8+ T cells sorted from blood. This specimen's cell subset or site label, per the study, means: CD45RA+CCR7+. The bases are TGTGCCAGCAGTAAGCGACAGGGACCCTACGAGCAGTACTTC. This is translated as CASSKRQGPYEQYF.